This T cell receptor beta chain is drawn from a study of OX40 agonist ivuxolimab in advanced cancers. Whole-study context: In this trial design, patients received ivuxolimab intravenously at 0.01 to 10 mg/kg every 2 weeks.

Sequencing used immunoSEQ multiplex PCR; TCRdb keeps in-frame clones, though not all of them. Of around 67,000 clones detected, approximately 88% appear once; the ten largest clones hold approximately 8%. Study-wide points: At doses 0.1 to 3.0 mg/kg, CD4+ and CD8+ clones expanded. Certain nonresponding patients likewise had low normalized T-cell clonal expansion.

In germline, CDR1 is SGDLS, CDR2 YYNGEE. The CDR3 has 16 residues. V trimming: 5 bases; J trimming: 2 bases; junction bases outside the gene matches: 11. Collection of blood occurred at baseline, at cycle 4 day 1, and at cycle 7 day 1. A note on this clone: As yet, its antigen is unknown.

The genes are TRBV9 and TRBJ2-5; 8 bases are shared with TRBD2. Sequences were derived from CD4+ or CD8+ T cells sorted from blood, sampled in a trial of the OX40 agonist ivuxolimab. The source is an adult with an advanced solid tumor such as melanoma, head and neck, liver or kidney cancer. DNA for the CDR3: TGTGCCAGCAGTAGACGATCTAGCGGGCGGCAAGAGACCCAGTACTTC. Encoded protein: CASSRRSSGRQETQYF.